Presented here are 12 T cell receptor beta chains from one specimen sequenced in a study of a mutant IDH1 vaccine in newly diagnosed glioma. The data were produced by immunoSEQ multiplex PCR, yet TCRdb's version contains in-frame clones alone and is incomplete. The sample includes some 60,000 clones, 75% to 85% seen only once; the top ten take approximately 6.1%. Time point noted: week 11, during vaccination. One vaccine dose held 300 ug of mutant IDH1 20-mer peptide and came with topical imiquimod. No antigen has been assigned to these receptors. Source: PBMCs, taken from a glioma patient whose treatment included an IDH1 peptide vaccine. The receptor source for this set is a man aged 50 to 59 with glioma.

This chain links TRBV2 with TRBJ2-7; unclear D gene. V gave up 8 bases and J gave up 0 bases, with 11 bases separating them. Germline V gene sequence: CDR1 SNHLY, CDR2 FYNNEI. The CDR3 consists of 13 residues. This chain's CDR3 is CASQDPHSYEQYF. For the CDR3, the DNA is TGTGCCAGCCAGGATCCTCACTCCTACGAGCAGTACTTC.

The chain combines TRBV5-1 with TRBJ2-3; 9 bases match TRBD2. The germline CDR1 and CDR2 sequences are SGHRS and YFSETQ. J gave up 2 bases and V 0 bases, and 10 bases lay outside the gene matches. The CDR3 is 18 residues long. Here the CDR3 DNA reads TGCGCCAGCAGCTTGGCCGCGACTAGCGGATATACCACAGATACGCAGTATTTT. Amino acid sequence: CASSLAATSGYTTDTQYF.

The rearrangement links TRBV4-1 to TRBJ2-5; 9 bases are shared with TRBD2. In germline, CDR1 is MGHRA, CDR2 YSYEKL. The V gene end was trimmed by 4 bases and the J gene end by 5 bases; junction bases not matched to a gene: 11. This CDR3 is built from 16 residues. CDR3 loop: CASSLVAGADLETQYF. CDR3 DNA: TGCGCCAGCAGCCTAGTAGCGGGAGCCGATTTGGAGACCCAGTACTTC.

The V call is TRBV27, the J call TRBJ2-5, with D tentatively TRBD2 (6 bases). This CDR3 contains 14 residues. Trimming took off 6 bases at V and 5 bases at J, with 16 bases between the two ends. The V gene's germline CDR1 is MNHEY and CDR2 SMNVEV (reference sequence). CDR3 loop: CASSLRPGVETQYF. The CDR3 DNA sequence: TGTGCCAGCAGCTTACGCCCGGGGGTGGAGACCCAGTACTTC.

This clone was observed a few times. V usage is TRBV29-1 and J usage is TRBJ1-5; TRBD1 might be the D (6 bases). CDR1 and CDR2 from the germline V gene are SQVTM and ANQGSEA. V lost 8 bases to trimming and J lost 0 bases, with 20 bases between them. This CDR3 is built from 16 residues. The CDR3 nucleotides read TGCAGCTTCTCAAACTGGGACATCAATAGCAATCAGCCCCAGCATTTT. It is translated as CSFSNWDINSNQPQHF.

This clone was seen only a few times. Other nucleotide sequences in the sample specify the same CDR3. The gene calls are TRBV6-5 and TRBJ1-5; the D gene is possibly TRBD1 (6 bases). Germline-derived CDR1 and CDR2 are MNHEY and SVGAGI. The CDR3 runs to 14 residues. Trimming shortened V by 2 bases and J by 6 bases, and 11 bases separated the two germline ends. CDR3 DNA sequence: TGTGCCAGCAGTTACACCACAGGGAGTCAGCCCCAGCATTTT. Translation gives CASSYTTGSQPQHF.

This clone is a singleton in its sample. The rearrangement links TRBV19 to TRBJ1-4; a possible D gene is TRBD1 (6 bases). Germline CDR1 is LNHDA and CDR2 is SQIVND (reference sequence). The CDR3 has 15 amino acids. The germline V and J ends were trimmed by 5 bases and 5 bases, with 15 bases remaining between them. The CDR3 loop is CASSWPTGSNEKLFF. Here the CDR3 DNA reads TGTGCCAGTAGTTGGCCAACAGGGTCCAATGAAAAACTGTTTTTT.

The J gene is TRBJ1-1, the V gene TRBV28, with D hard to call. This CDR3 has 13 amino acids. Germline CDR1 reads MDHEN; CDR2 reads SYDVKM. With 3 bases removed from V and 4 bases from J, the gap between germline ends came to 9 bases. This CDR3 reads CASSFLPVTEAFF. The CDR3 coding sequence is TGTGCCAGCAGTTTCTTGCCAGTCACTGAAGCTTTCTTT.

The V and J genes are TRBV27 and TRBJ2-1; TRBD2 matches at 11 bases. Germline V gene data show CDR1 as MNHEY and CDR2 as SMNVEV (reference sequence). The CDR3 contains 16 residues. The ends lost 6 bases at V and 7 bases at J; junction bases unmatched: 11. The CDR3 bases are TGTGCCAGCAGCGATACACTAGCGGGAGTGGGAAATGAGCAGTTCTTC. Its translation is CASSDTLAGVGNEQFF.

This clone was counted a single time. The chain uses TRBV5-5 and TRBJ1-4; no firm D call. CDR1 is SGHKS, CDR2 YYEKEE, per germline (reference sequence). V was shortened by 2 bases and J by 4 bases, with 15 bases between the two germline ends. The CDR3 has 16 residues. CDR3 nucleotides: TGTGCCAGCAGCTTCACCGGGCCTCTGGGTAATGAAAAACTGTTTTTT. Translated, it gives CASSFTGPLGNEKLFF.

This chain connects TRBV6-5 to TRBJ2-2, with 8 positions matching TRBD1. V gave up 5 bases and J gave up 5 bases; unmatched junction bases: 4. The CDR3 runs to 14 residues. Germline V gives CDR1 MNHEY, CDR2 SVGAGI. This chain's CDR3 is CASSRQGITGELFF. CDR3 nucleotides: TGTGCCAGCAGTAGACAGGGGATTACCGGGGAGCTGTTTTTT.

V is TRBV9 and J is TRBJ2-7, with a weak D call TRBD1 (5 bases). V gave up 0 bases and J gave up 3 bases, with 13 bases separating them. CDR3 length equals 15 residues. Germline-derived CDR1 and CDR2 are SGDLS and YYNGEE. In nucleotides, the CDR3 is TGTGCCAGCAGCGTAGCCGGACATACCATCTACGAGCAGTACTTC. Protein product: CASSVAGHTIYEQYF.